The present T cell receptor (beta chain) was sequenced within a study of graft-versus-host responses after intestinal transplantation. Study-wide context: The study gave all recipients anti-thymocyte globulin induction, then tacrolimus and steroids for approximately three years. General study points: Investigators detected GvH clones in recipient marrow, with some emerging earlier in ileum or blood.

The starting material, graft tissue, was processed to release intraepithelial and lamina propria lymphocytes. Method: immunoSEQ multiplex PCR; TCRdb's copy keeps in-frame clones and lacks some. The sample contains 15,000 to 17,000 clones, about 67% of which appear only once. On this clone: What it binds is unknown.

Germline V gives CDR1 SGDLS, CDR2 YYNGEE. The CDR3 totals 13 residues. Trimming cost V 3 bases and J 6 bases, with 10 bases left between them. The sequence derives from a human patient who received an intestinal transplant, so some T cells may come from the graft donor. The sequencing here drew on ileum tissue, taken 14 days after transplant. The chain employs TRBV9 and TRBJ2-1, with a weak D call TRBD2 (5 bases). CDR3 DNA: TGTGCCAGCAGCGGTCTAGGGAGCAATGAGCAGTTCTTC. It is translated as CASSGLGSNEQFF.